Below, 12 T cell receptor beta chains from the same sample are listed, as sequenced in a study of shared clonotypes between healthy human individuals. Method: immunoSEQ multiplex PCR; TCRdb's copy keeps in-frame clones and lacks some. Of a few million clones listed, more than 80% are singletons. Sequencing was performed on naive CD4+ T cells from PBMCs. Described subset: CD45RA+ positively selected. These receptors were obtained from a man between 18 and 35 years old in good health. Some clones in this sample may be carry-over from other donors' samples.

The gene calls are TRBV11-3 and TRBJ2-5, with a tentative D call TRBD1 (6 bases). The germline V gene has CDR1 SGHNT and CDR2 YENEEA. The CDR3 is made up of 15 amino acids. V lost 5 bases, J lost 4 bases, and 17 bases lay in between. The CDR3 loop reads CASSPRYGGAETQYF. CDR3 sequence (DNA): TGTGCCAGCAGCCCCAGGTATGGGGGCGCAGAGACCCAGTACTTC.

The chain is built from TRBV11-3 and TRBJ2-7; TRBD1 agrees at 8 bases. The ends lost 5 bases at V and 2 bases at J; junction bases unmatched: 5. Germline V CDR1 and CDR2: SGHNT, YENEEA. This CDR3 spans 14 amino acids. Here the CDR3 DNA reads TGTGCCAGCAGCAACGGACAGGGTACCTACGAGCAGTACTTC. It translates to CASSNGQGTYEQYF. The full variable domain, completed using reference TRBV11-3 and TRBJ2-7, is EAGVVQSPRYKIIEKKQPVAFWCNPISGHNTLYWYLQNLGQGPELLIRYENEEAVDDSQLPKDRFSAERLKGVDSTLKIQPAELGDSAVYLCASSNGQGTYEQYFGPGTRLTVT.

J is TRBJ2-5 and V is TRBV5-1; possibly TRBD1 for D (5 bases). The CDR3 is 14 amino acids. Looked up from germline, CDR1 is SGHRS and CDR2 is YFSETQ. V shed 1 base and J shed 2 bases, with 9 bases lying between them. CDR3 amino acids: CASSLFRVQETQYF. The CDR3 DNA reads TGCGCCAGCAGCTTGTTCAGGGTTCAAGAGACCCAGTACTTC.

This chain links TRBV29-1 with TRBJ2-6; 9 bases are a match to TRBD1. This CDR3 has 16 amino acids. J gave up 2 bases and V 4 bases, and 6 bases lay outside the gene matches. Germline V lookup: CDR1 SQVTM, CDR2 ANQGSEA. CDR3 protein: CSVVSTGGAGANVLTF. CDR3 DNA: TGCAGCGTTGTGTCGACAGGGGGGGCTGGGGCCAACGTCCTGACTTTC.

J is TRBJ2-3 and V is TRBV28, with D unclear. The germline V gene has CDR1 MDHEN and CDR2 SYDVKM. The CDR3 spans 14 residues. Trimming removed 8 bases from V and 0 bases from J, with 12 bases in between. The CDR3 DNA sequence: TGTGCCAGCGCCTCTTACCTAAGCACAGATACGCAGTATTTT. This sequence encodes CASASYLSTDTQYF. The full variable domain, with the rest looked up from reference TRBV28 and TRBJ2-3, is DVKVTQSSRYLVKRTGEKVFLECVQDMDHENMFWYRQDPGLGLRLIYFSYDVKMKEKGDIPEGYSVSREKKERFSLILESASTNQTSMYLCASASYLSTDTQYFGPGTRLTVL.

This chain uses TRBV18 with TRBJ2-2; 8 nucleotides line up with TRBD2. Germline-derived CDR1 and CDR2 are KGHSH and LQKENI. This CDR3 region has 16 residues. Losses at the gene ends were 3 bases for V and 7 bases for J; bases not matched to a gene: 10. The DNA for the CDR3 is TGTGCCAGCTCACCTCTCGGACGGGAGGGGAACGGGGAGCTGTTTTTT. It yields the protein CASSPLGREGNGELFF.

The rearrangement links TRBV28 to TRBJ2-1; a weak D match, TRBD2 (5 bases). Per germline, CDR1 MDHEN and CDR2 SYDVKM. The CDR3 length is 14 residues. V was shortened by 1 base and J by 7 bases, with 11 bases between the two germline ends. The CDR3 nucleotides read TGTGCCAGCAGTTTATCGGACCGCGGGAATGAGCAGTTCTTC. Amino acids: CASSLSDRGNEQFF.

V usage is TRBV6-5 and J usage is TRBJ2-7; 10 bases line up with TRBD1. V dropped 4 bases and J dropped 5; count of bases not matched to a gene: 5. Germline V gene data show CDR1 as MNHEY and CDR2 as SVGAGI. The CDR3 extends over 14 amino acids. The CDR3 here is CASSSDRGNNEQYF. The CDR3 region has the DNA TGTGCCAGCAGTTCGGACAGGGGGAACAACGAGCAGTACTTC.

The chain employs TRBV9 and TRBJ2-7, with 7 bases matching TRBD2. Germline V gene sequence: CDR1 SGDLS, CDR2 YYNGEE. This CDR3 is built from 17 residues. With V trimmed by 0 bases and J by 0 bases, 9 bases remained unmatched. CDR3 DNA: TGTGCCAGCAGCGTAGCAGGCAGCGGGATGAGCTCCTACGAGCAGTACTTC. This translates into CASSVAGSGMSSYEQYF.

In this sample, this clone turned up once. The rearrangement joins TRBV9 to TRBJ1-5, with D hard to call. Per germline, CDR1 SGDLS and CDR2 YYNGEE. V gave up 0 bases and J gave up 1 base, with 5 bases separating them. The CDR3 totals 14 residues. The CDR3 sequence is CASSVGASNQPQHF. The DNA of the CDR3 is TGTGCCAGCAGCGTAGGGGCCAGCAATCAGCCCCAGCATTTT.

V is TRBV30 and J is TRBJ2-1; no clear D gene. This CDR3 has 13 residues. Per the germline V gene, CDR1 is GTSNPN and CDR2 is SVGIG (reference sequence). Trimming removed 2 bases at V and 7 bases at J, with 12 bases between. CDR3 region: CAWSPGLGNEQFF. The CDR3 nucleotides are TGTGCCTGGAGTCCCGGATTGGGGAATGAGCAGTTCTTC.

The chain has TRBV6-1 and TRBJ2-3, with 8 bases matching TRBD2. CDR3 size: 16 residues. J was trimmed by 2 bases and V by 4 bases; bases with no gene match: 8. CDR1 is MNHNS, CDR2 SASEGT, per germline. CDR3 protein: CASSVGLAGPTDTQYF. The CDR3 DNA sequence: TGTGCCAGCAGTGTCGGACTAGCCGGGCCCACAGATACGCAGTATTTT.